The next 25 T cell receptor beta chains were all read from a single sample in a study of T cell repertoires in cytomegalovirus infection. Their antigens are not known. TCRdb recomputed calls from the reads with MiXCR, one row per CDR3 protein. The sample holds some 590,000 distinct CDR3 sequences, roughly 43% seen once. Here the sequenced sample was cultured PBMCs, taken from culture after CMV antigen stimulation. These receptor sequences come from a human donor in good health (CMV status not recorded). Some clones in this sample may be carry-over from other donors' samples.

The gene calls are TRBV19 and TRBJ1-2, with D maybe TRBD1 (5 bases). Germline V gives CDR1 LNHDA, CDR2 SQIVND (reference sequence). V was shortened by 5 bases and J by 4 bases, with 11 bases between the two germline ends. This CDR3 comprises 13 residues. The chain's CDR3 is CASSVPTVYGYTF. The CDR3 DNA reads as TGTGCCAGTAGTGTCCCGACAGTCTATGGCTACACCTTC.

The gene calls are TRBV4-1 and TRBJ1-5, with no clear D. Germline CDR1 reads MGHRA; CDR2 reads YSYEKL. CDR3 length: 15 residues. Trimming pared 0 bases from V and 4 bases from J, leaving 10 bases between. CDR3 in amino acids: CASSQDLTDNQPQHF. CDR3 nucleotide sequence: TGCGCCAGCAGCCAAGATTTGACGGATAATCAGCCCCAGCATTTT.

The chain's CDR3 is CASSLDEQYF. The CDR3 DNA follows: TGTGCCAGCAGCTTGGACGAGCAGTACTTC. The rearrangement links TRBV5-8 to TRBJ2-7; D not resolved. The CDR3 totals 10 residues. From germline, CDR1 is SGHTS and CDR2 YDEGEE. Trimming pared 0 bases from V and 5 bases from J, leaving 0 bases between.

The chain has TRBV4-1 and TRBJ1-1; 7 bases fit TRBD1. V lost 2 bases, J lost 4 bases, and 10 bases stayed unmatched. CDR3 length equals 16 residues. CDR1 and CDR2 from the germline V gene are MGHRA and YSYEKL. The CDR3, as DNA: TGCGCCAGCAGCCAACGTACAGGGGCGGAGGGCACTGAAGCTTTCTTT. Residues: CASSQRTGAEGTEAFF.

This clonotype was found a few times. The germline gene is not matched at one end of the junction; a read error may be the cause. The V call is TRBV5-3, the J call TRBJ1-6; D gene unclear. TRBV5-3 is an open reading frame, and its role is uncertain. CDR3 size: 14 residues. The CDR3 DNA is TGTGCCAGCAGCTATGGACGTGGCGATTCACCCCTCCACTTT. This codes for CASSYGRGDSPLHF.

This chain joins TRBV29-1 and TRBJ1-2; 11 nucleotides line up with TRBD1. The CDR3 covers 15 residues. V lost 7 bases to trimming and J lost 8 bases; unmatched junction nucleotides: 15. In germline, CDR1 is SQVTM, CDR2 ANQGSEA. Here the CDR3 DNA reads TGCAGCGCTGTGGTCGGACAGGGGGCGTTGGAAGGCTACACCTTC. Translating gives CSAVVGQGALEGYTF.

The V and J genes are TRBV7-8 and TRBJ2-1, with D unclear. The CDR3 has 15 amino acids. V lost 7 bases, J lost 2 bases, and 15 bases lay in between. Germline V CDR1 and CDR2: SGHVS, FQNEAQ. The CDR3 protein is CASNLLGPPYNEQFF. CDR3 sequence (DNA): TGTGCCAGCAACCTCCTAGGGCCCCCCTACAATGAGCAGTTCTTC.

This clonotype came up a few times. The CDR3 is CASSSSGRASGANVLTF. In DNA form, the CDR3 reads TGTGCCAGCAGTTCAAGCGGGAGGGCCTCTGGGGCCAACGTCCTGACTTTC. The chain has TRBV12-3 or TRBV12-4 and TRBJ2-6; 10 nucleotides agree with TRBD2. The CDR3 totals 17 residues. Trimming took 4 bases from V and 0 from J; bases not matched to a gene: 3.

This clonotype was seen ten or more times. The chain is built from TRBV7-2 and TRBJ2-1; 11 nucleotides agree with TRBD2. With V trimmed by 4 bases and J by 1 base, 15 bases remained unmatched. Germline values: CDR1 SGHTA, CDR2 FQGNSA. The CDR3 totals 20 residues. CDR3: CASSSPKAVAGGQSYNEQFF. The CDR3, as DNA: TGTGCCAGCAGCTCGCCCAAGGCGGTAGCGGGAGGGCAATCCTACAATGAGCAGTTCTTC.

This clonotype appeared once. This chain links TRBV30 with TRBJ2-3; D is possibly TRBD1 (6 bases). Trimming removed 3 bases at V and 0 bases at J, with 13 bases between. This CDR3 contains 15 residues. The germline V gene has CDR1 GTSNPN and CDR2 SVGIG (reference sequence). CDR3 sequence reads: CAWSKGTTSTDTQYF. CDR3 bases: TGTGCCTGGAGCAAGGGGACAACTAGCACAGATACGCAGTATTTT.

This chain links TRBV12-5 with TRBJ2-3; D tentatively reads TRBD1 or TRBD2 (6 bases each). The CDR3 runs to 14 residues. Trimming took off 1 base at V and 2 bases at J, with 7 bases between the two ends. The germline V gene encodes CDR1 LGHNT and CDR2 FRNRAP. Here the CDR3 reads CASGLGGATDTQYF. The CDR3 nucleotides read TGTGCTAGTGGTTTGGGGGGGGCCACAGATACGCAGTATTTT.

The gene calls are TRBV5-1 and TRBJ2-5; D is unclear. Germline CDR1 SGHRS, CDR2 YFSETQ. The length of the CDR3 is 13 residues. The V gene lost 5 bases and the J gene lost 0 bases, with 8 bases spanning the gap. CDR3 sequence: CASRGADQETQYF. For the CDR3, the DNA is TGCGCCAGCAGAGGTGCAGACCAAGAGACCCAGTACTTC.

Only one count was recorded for this clonotype. This chain links TRBV24-1 with TRBJ1-1, with 7 bases lining up with TRBD1. CDR1 is KGHDR and CDR2 is SFDVKD in the germline V gene. Trimming at V came to 4 bases and at J to 9 bases, leaving 4 bases not matched to a gene. The CDR3 totals 12 residues. The CDR3: CATSDRQGKAFF. The CDR3 bases are TGTGCCACCAGTGACAGACAGGGCAAAGCTTTCTTT.

The chain uses TRBV6-1 and TRBJ2-5, with TRBD2 matching 9 bases. CDR1 is MNHNS and CDR2 is SASEGT in the germline V gene. The junction had 6 bases not matched to a gene; V was cut back by 6 bases and J by 4 bases. The CDR3 runs to 14 residues. This CDR3 is CASSRIAGVETQYF. CDR3 in DNA: TGTGCCAGCAGCCGAATAGCGGGAGTAGAGACCCAGTACTTC.

The gene calls are TRBV20-1 and TRBJ2-1; D possibly matches TRBD1 or TRBD2 (5 bases each). CDR1 and CDR2 (germline): DFQATT, SNEGSKA (reference sequence). Trimming took off 3 bases at V and 0 bases at J, with 12 bases between the two ends. The CDR3 extends over 15 amino acids. DNA for the CDR3: TGCAGTGCTAGTACCGGGACGGACTCCTACAATGAGCAGTTCTTC. As protein: CSASTGTDSYNEQFF.

V usage is TRBV29-1 and J usage is TRBJ2-3, with no clear D. Trimming pared 4 bases from V and 5 bases from J, leaving 10 bases between. CDR3 length: 12 residues. The germline V gene encodes CDR1 SQVTM and CDR2 ANQGSEA. The CDR3 here is CSVGRVGDTQYF. As DNA, the CDR3 is TGCAGCGTTGGTAGGGTTGGAGATACGCAGTATTTT.

The chain combines TRBV20-1 with TRBJ2-5; 7 bases are shared with TRBD1. CDR1 is DFQATT, CDR2 SNEGSKA, per germline (reference sequence). The CDR3 is 15 amino acids. Trimming removed 4 bases from V and 2 bases from J; junction bases left unmatched: 10. CDR3 sequence: CSATTGFYLQETQYF. CDR3 coding DNA: TGCAGTGCTACGACAGGGTTCTATCTACAAGAGACCCAGTACTTC.

CDR3 sequence: CASSPTTDSNQPQHF. The CDR3 nucleotides are TGTGCCAGCAGCCCTACGACAGATTCAAATCAGCCCCAGCATTTT. The gene calls are TRBV7-9 and TRBJ1-5; a possible D gene is TRBD1 (5 bases). The CDR3 is made up of 15 amino acids. Between the trimmed V and J ends, which lost 5 bases and 4 bases, there was a span of 15 bases. Per the germline V gene, CDR1 is SEHNR and CDR2 is FQNEAQ (reference sequence). Full variable domain (remainder filled in from reference TRBV7-9 and TRBJ1-5): DTGVSQNPRHKITKRGQNVTFRCDPISEHNRLYWYRQTLGQGPEFLTYFQNEAQLEKSRLLSDRFSAERPKGSFSTLEIQRTEQGDSAMYLCASSPTTDSNQPQHFGDGTRLSIL.

This clonotype was seen a handful of times. This rearrangement joins TRBV7-9 to TRBJ2-7; 7 bases are shared with TRBD2. The CDR3 spans 14 residues. The V gene end was trimmed by 7 bases and the J gene end by 2 bases; junction bases not matched to a gene: 8. The V gene's germline CDR1 is SEHNR and CDR2 FQNEAQ (reference sequence). The CDR3 bases are TGTGCCAGCACTGAGCGGGGAGGTCCCTACGAGCAGTACTTC. Encoded protein: CASTERGGPYEQYF.

The gene calls are TRBV7-9 and TRBJ1-4; D gene uncertain. Germline-derived CDR1 and CDR2 are SEHNR and FQNEAQ (reference sequence). The CDR3 extends over 14 amino acids. The V end was cut by 5 bases, the J end by 4 bases, with 11 bases between. CDR3 residues: CASSKTNLNEKLFF. DNA for the CDR3: TGTGCCAGCAGCAAGACTAACCTTAATGAAAAACTGTTTTTT.

Only a few counts were recorded for this clonotype. The CDR3: CASSSGTYMSQHF. CDR3 DNA: TGTGCCAGCAGTTCCGGGACGTACATGTCCCAGCATTTT. V gene TRBV6-2 or TRBV6-3 combines with J gene TRBJ1-5; TRBD1 is a possible D gene (5 bases). The V gene lost 4 bases and the J gene lost 11 bases, with 15 bases spanning the gap. The CDR3 is made up of 13 amino acids. Germline V gene lookup returns CDR1 MNHEY and CDR2 SVGEGT.

The J gene is TRBJ2-1, the V gene TRBV4-1, with 13 positions matching TRBD2. Germline V CDR1 and CDR2: MGHRA, YSYEKL. The CDR3 covers 13 residues. Germline trimming cut 1 base from V and 12 bases from J; bases unmatched to any gene: 0. The CDR3 sequence: CASSQGTSGRQFF. CDR3 DNA sequence: TGCGCCAGCAGCCAAGGGACTAGCGGGAGGCAGTTCTTC.

This clonotype came up once. In nucleotides, the CDR3 is TGTGCCAGCAGCTTCGACACAGGGGGGCCGACCGGAAAACTGTTTTTT. It translates to CASSFDTGGPTGKLFF. The V and J genes are TRBV7-9 and TRBJ1-4; TRBD1 matches 8 bases. The V gene end was trimmed by 3 bases and the J gene end by 10 bases; junction bases not matched to a gene: 13. The V gene's germline CDR1 is SEHNR and CDR2 FQNEAQ (reference sequence). CDR3 size: 16 residues.

Comments on this clonotype: This may come from a read error, since a much larger clone is one base off. This chain joins TRBV7-2 and TRBJ1-2; D is possibly TRBD1 (6 bases). Germline CDR1 reads SGHTA; CDR2 reads FQGNSA. This CDR3 comprises 13 residues. The CDR3 reads CASSRTANYGHTF. The CDR3 nucleotides are TGTGCCAGCAGCCGGACAGCGAACTATGGCCACACCTTC.

The genes are TRBV11-1 and TRBJ1-6, with a weak D call TRBD1 (5 bases). V was clipped by 7 bases and J by 7 bases, with 11 bases between them. The CDR3 has 13 residues. The germline gives CDR1 SGHAT, CDR2 FQDESV (reference sequence). CDR3 nucleotides: TGTGCCAGCAAACGGGACGGCAATTCACCCCTCCACTTT. Encoded protein: CASKRDGNSPLHF.